Each of the 15 T cell receptor beta chains below was sequenced from the same sample in a study of T cells in localized non-small cell lung cancer. Measured with immunoSEQ multiplex PCR; TCRdb has only the in-frame clones, and not every one. The sample records 2,500 to 3,000 clones, about 24% being singletons. Sequencing used lung tumor tissue, obtained before any cancer treatment. The receptors come from a woman aged 35 to 69 with stage I lung adenocarcinoma.

The chain carries TRBV29-1 and TRBJ1-6, with D hard to call. CDR3 size: 12 residues. Germline CDR1 reads SQVTM; CDR2 reads ANQGSEA. V lost 7 bases and J lost 7, with 11 bases in between. The CDR3 nucleotides read TGCAGCGCGACTGACGGGAATTCACCCCTCCACTTT. It yields the protein CSATDGNSPLHF.

This clone has more than one count but fewer than ten. This chain links TRBV30 with TRBJ1-1, with 7 bases matching TRBD1. The CDR3 runs 14 residues. CDR1 GTSNPN and CDR2 SVGIG come from the germline V gene (reference sequence). The junction had 5 bases not matched to a gene; V was cut back by 3 bases and J by 1 base. The DNA for the CDR3 is TGTGCCTGGAGGGTCAGGGGGACGAACACTGAAGCTTTCTTT. Its translation: CAWRVRGTNTEAFF. Using reference TRBV30 and TRBJ1-1 for the parts outside the CDR3, the full variable domain is SQTIHQWPATLVQPVGSPLSLECTVEGTSNPNLYWYRQAAGRGLQLLFYSVGIGQISSEVPQNLSASRPQDRQFILSSKKLLLSDSGFYLCAWRVRGTNTEAFFGQGTRLTVV.

This clone was seen more than once but under ten times. Read coverage stops 1 residue before the CDR3 terminus; the germline J gene supplies the remainder. This chain links TRBV10-3 with TRBJ1-5; D unresolved. Trimming took 0 bases from V and 4 from J, leaving 10 bases between them. This CDR3 contains 15 residues. Germline V gives CDR1 ENHRY, CDR2 SYGVKD. The covered CDR3 bases are TGTGCCATCAGTGAGTCCCGGCAGCTTAATCAGCCCCAGCAT. This codes for CAISESRQLNQPQH. The entire CDR3 reads CAISESRQLNQPQHF.

This chain links TRBV6-8 with TRBJ2-7; TRBD1 aligns across 8 bases. The V gene's germline CDR1 is MNHGY and CDR2 SAAAGT. V lost 5 bases to trimming and J lost 3 bases; unmatched junction nucleotides: 6. The CDR3 is made up of 14 amino acids. CDR3 coding DNA: TGTGCCAGCAGTATTGGACAGGGAAACTACGAGCAGTACTTC. It codes for CASSIGQGNYEQYF.

This clone occurred a few times. The chain links TRBV28 to TRBJ1-1, with D possibly being TRBD1 (6 bases). Per the germline V gene, CDR1 is MDHEN and CDR2 is SYDVKM. Trimming pared 6 bases from V and 1 base from J, leaving 15 bases between. There are 15 residues in the CDR3. CDR3 DNA: TGTGCCAGCAGCCGCTGGGGACACACGAACACTGAAGCTTTCTTT. This sequence encodes CASSRWGHTNTEAFF.

The rearrangement uses TRBV30 and TRBJ1-2; the D gene is possibly TRBD1 (5 bases). With 0 bases removed from V and 7 bases from J, the gap between germline ends came to 12 bases. Germline V gene data show CDR1 as GTSNPN and CDR2 as SVGIG (reference sequence). This CDR3 has 13 residues. This CDR3 reads CAWSVSGIGGYTF. The CDR3 DNA follows: TGTGCCTGGAGTGTATCAGGGATCGGTGGCTACACCTTC.

J is TRBJ2-4 and V is TRBV14; D uncertain. Trimming took off 6 bases at V and 4 bases at J, with 10 bases between the two ends. The germline CDR1 and CDR2 sequences are SGHDN and FVKESK. This CDR3 comprises 13 residues. The chain's CDR3 is CASSTVGKNIQYF. The CDR3 DNA follows: TGTGCCAGCAGTACAGTGGGGAAAAACATTCAGTACTTC.

Within the sample, this clone is medium-sized. The genes are TRBV9 and TRBJ1-2; 9 bases line up with TRBD1. From germline, CDR1 is SGDLS and CDR2 YYNGEE. The CDR3 has 15 amino acids. Trimming at V came to 5 bases and at J to 4 bases, leaving 9 bases not matched to a gene. CDR3 in DNA: TGTGCCAGCAGTGAAAGGGGACAGGGCTTCTATGGCTACACCTTC. It yields the protein CASSERGQGFYGYTF. The full variable domain, in which reference TRBV9 and TRBJ1-2 provide the parts outside the CDR3, is DSGVTQTPKHLITATGQRVTLRCSPRSGDLSVYWYQQSLDQGLQFLIQYYNGEERAKGNILERFSAQQFPDLHSELNLSSLELGDSALYFCASSERGQGFYGYTFGSGTRLTVV.

This clone is medium-sized in the sample. This sequence joins TRBV11-3 and TRBJ1-1, with TRBD1 matching 10 bases. J was trimmed by 4 bases and V by 5 bases; bases with no gene match: 7. CDR1 is SGHNT and CDR2 is YENEEA in the germline V gene. This CDR3 is built from 15 residues. The CDR3 sequence: CASSHRDRGVTEAFF. The CDR3 DNA reads as TGTGCCAGCAGCCACCGGGACAGGGGTGTCACTGAAGCTTTCTTT.

CDR3 sequence reads: CASSRTGVDTQYF. The CDR3 nucleotides are TGTGCCAGCTCAAGGACAGGGGTAGATACGCAGTATTTT. This chain connects TRBV18 to TRBJ2-3; 9 nucleotides match TRBD1. The germline CDR1 and CDR2 sequences are KGHSH and LQKENI. There are 13 residues in the CDR3. With V trimmed by 5 bases and J by 5 bases, 2 bases remained unmatched. Combining the CDR3 with reference TRBV18 and TRBJ2-3 gives the whole variable domain NAGVMQNPRHLVRRRGQEARLRCSPMKGHSHVYWYRQLPEEGLKFMVYLQKENIIDESGMPKERFSAEFPKEGPSILRIQQVVRGDSAAYFCASSRTGVDTQYFGPGTRLTVL.

V is TRBV5-1 and J is TRBJ2-5; D possibly matches TRBD1 or TRBD2 (6 bases each). The CDR3 extends over 16 amino acids. The germline V gene has CDR1 SGHRS and CDR2 YFSETQ. Deletions cut 4 bases from V and 1 base from J, with 17 bases between. This CDR3 reads CASSPGKGGLQETQYF. CDR3 nucleotide sequence: TGCGCCAGCAGCCCAGGCAAGGGGGGTCTCCAAGAGACCCAGTACTTC.

This clone was picked up a small number of times. The rearrangement joins TRBV28 to TRBJ2-7; 12 bases map to TRBD2. Per germline, CDR1 MDHEN and CDR2 SYDVKM. This CDR3 comprises 17 residues. V shed 4 bases, J shed 0 bases, and the junction held 7 bases outside the gene matches. The CDR3 region is CASSSPGTSGRSYEQYF. The CDR3 nucleotides read TGTGCCAGCAGTTCCCCTGGGACTAGCGGGCGCTCCTACGAGCAGTACTTC.

The rearrangement uses TRBV6-8 and TRBJ1-1, with D unclear. The germline V gene has CDR1 MNHGY and CDR2 SAAAGT. Trimming stripped 7 bases from V and 5 bases from J, with 17 bases between. CDR3 length equals 14 residues. The CDR3 reads CASNPGRRRTEAFF. For the CDR3, the DNA is TGTGCCAGCAACCCCGGACGGAGGCGGACTGAAGCTTTCTTT.

The sample holds a few counts of this clone. This sequence joins TRBV7-2 and TRBJ1-1; 7 bases match TRBD1. This CDR3 region has 13 residues. Per germline, CDR1 SGHTA and CDR2 FQGNSA. With V trimmed by 5 bases and J by 5 bases, 5 bases remained unmatched. CDR3 in DNA: TGTGCCAGCAGCAAGCCAGGGGGAACTGAAGCTTTCTTT. The encoded protein is CASSKPGGTEAFF.

This clone ranks as large. This sequence joins TRBV5-1 and TRBJ1-1; no firm D call. Germline CDR1 reads SGHRS; CDR2 reads YFSETQ. The CDR3 spans 15 residues. Trimming took 1 base from V and 4 from J, leaving 14 bases between them. The CDR3 DNA is TGCGCCAGCAGCTTGATTGGGGTTCGGGGCACTGAAGCTTTCTTT. It yields the protein CASSLIGVRGTEAFF.